This TCR beta chain was sequenced during a study of technical replicates of blood from a few donors. Measured with immunoSEQ multiplex PCR; TCRdb has only the in-frame clones, and not every one. In the table there are 15,000 to 20,000 clones, around 87% of which are singletons. V was pared by 5 bases and J by 8 bases, with 8 bases of the junction left unmatched. This CDR3 has 14 amino acids. Germline V gene lookup returns CDR1 SGHAT and CDR2 FQNNGV. The chain employs TRBV11-2 and TRBJ2-5; 10 nucleotides agree with TRBD1. Input material: PBMCs. This TCR came from a human donor in good health. CDR3 in amino acids: CASSPTTGGDTQYF. CDR3 nucleotides: TGTGCCAGCAGCCCAACGACAGGGGGCGATACCCAGTACTTC.